A single sample is the source of the 12 T cell receptor beta chains below, sequenced in a study of identical twins (TCRdb year 2016). The receptor library was made with 5' RACE. Instrument on record: Illumina HiSeq 2000. TCRdb reprocessing: public reads trimmed at Q25 with fastp, clones called with MiXCR, in-frame beta chains kept. Rows matching on CDR3 protein sequence are summarized as one entry with the most common DNA and genes. The sample table contains around 1.7 million distinct CDR3 sequences; only one count was recorded for roughly a third of them. 0.27% of the sample goes to the ten largest clones. Sequenced material: cord blood. Receptors originate from a newborn girl in good health.

This clonotype was seen at least ten times. This chain uses TRBV12-3 or TRBV12-4 with TRBJ2-7; 8 bases match TRBD2. The CDR3 loop spans 14 amino acids. After removal of 3 bases from V and 3 bases from J, the junction contained 4 bases not matched to a gene. The CDR3 sequence: CASSFTSGVYEQYF. The CDR3 DNA follows: TGTGCCAGCAGTTTTACTAGCGGTGTCTACGAGCAGTACTTC.

The chain recombines TRBV20-1 with TRBJ2-1, with D possibly TRBD2 on 7 matching bases. The DNA matches TRBJ2-7 better at its end, which makes the J call doubtful. Germline CDR1 is DFQATT and CDR2 is SNEGSKA (reference sequence). The CDR3 runs 15 residues. The CDR3 protein is CSARPGGYSYNEQYF. The CDR3 DNA reads TGCAGTGCTAGGCCGGGGGGCTACTCCTACAATGAGCAGTACTTC.

V usage is TRBV6-5 and J usage is TRBJ2-1; 12 nucleotides match TRBD1. The J call could be wrong; TRBJ2-7 is a better fit for the DNA end. The CDR3 is made up of 16 amino acids. The germline V gene encodes CDR1 MNHEY and CDR2 SVGAGI. CDR3 bases: TGTGCCAGCAGGGGGGACAGGGGGCTTTACTACAATGAGCAGTACTTC. Translation: CASRGDRGLYYNEQYF.

The table lists this clonotype with a few counts. J is TRBJ2-5 and V is TRBV6-1, with D unresolved. The germline V gene has CDR1 MNHNS and CDR2 SASEGT. The CDR3 contains 14 residues. Trimming pared 1 base from V and 0 bases from J, leaving 6 bases between. The CDR3 sequence: CASSEVTYQETQYF. Written as DNA, the CDR3 is TGTGCCAGCAGTGAAGTGACTTACCAAGAGACCCAGTACTTC.

The chain uses TRBV20-1 and TRBJ2-3, with 7 bases fitting TRBD2. The junction had 4 bases not matched to a gene; V was cut back by 4 bases and J by 0 bases. The CDR3 length is 14 residues. Germline-derived CDR1 and CDR2 are DFQATT and SNEGSKA (reference sequence). The CDR3 region is CSAKRGLSTDTQYF. The CDR3 DNA reads TGCAGTGCTAAGCGGGGACTCAGCACAGATACGCAGTATTTT.

V usage is TRBV10-3 and J usage is TRBJ1-6; TRBD1 agrees at 7 bases. CDR3 size: 13 residues. Germline V lookup: CDR1 ENHRY, CDR2 SYGVKD. The trim removed 9 bases at V and 8 bases at J, leaving 7 bases unmatched. CDR3 residues: CAITGTEHSPLHF. The CDR3 nucleotides are TGTGCCATAACCGGGACAGAGCATTCACCCCTCCACTTT.

On this clonotype itself: Just one base apart from a much larger clone, this may be a read error. The rearrangement links TRBV12-5 to TRBJ2-5; possibly TRBD2 for D (7 bases). The end of the DNA is better explained by TRBJ2-7, so the J call may be wrong. CDR1 and CDR2 from the germline V gene are LGHNT and FRNRAP. The CDR3 length is 16 residues. The CDR3 bases are TGTGCTAGTGATTTGGTACAAACAGGGAGGGAGTACGAGCAGTACTTC. This codes for CASDLVQTGREYEQYF.

This chain uses TRBV5-5 with TRBJ2-5; D remains unclear. This CDR3 is built from 16 residues. The germline V and J ends were trimmed by 0 bases and 5 bases, with 17 bases remaining between them. Looked up from germline, CDR1 is SGHKS and CDR2 is YYEKEE (reference sequence). CDR3 protein: CASSLVSSTKLETQYF. The DNA of the CDR3 is TGTGCCAGCAGCTTGGTTTCGAGCACTAAGCTCGAGACCCAGTACTTC.

This clonotype was counted a single time. This chain links TRBV6-1 with TRBJ1-1; D gene unclear. Germline CDR1 is MNHNS and CDR2 is SASEGT. The CDR3 contains 15 residues. Trimming left V 0 bases short and J 5 bases short, with 13 bases between. The CDR3 bases are TGTGCCAGCAGTGAAGCCCCTGCCGATAGGACTGAAGCTTTCTTT. Its translation: CASSEAPADRTEAFF.

The chain has TRBV28 and TRBJ2-5; perhaps TRBD2 as D (7 bases). The germline V gene has CDR1 MDHEN and CDR2 SYDVKM. V was clipped by 2 bases and J by 2 bases, with 15 bases between them. The CDR3 is made up of 16 amino acids. CDR3 sequence reads: CASSLTGGVQQETQYF. CDR3 in DNA: TGTGCCAGCAGTTTAACGGGGGGCGTTCAGCAAGAGACCCAGTACTTC.

This clonotype came up many times. J is TRBJ2-7 and V is TRBV6-5; TRBD1 is a possible D gene (6 bases). Germline values: CDR1 MNHEY, CDR2 SVGAGI. The V end lost 2 bases, the J end lost 0 bases, and 14 bases lay between the germline ends. The CDR3 extends over 16 amino acids. In DNA form, the CDR3 reads TGTGCCAGCAGTTACAGTCGGGACACGAGCTCCTACGAGCAGTACTTC. Amino acids: CASSYSRDTSSYEQYF.

This chain connects TRBV12-3 or TRBV12-4 to TRBJ1-2; possible D gene TRBD1, 6 bases. The V and J ends lost 0 bases and 0 bases respectively, with 11 bases between them. This CDR3 contains 16 residues. The CDR3 protein is CASSLATGPSNYGYTF. The CDR3 DNA reads TGTGCCAGCAGTTTAGCCACAGGGCCTTCTAACTATGGCTACACCTTC.